This T cell receptor beta chain was identified during a study of CD8 T cells in Susac syndrome. RNA in amounts of about 0.5 to 1 ug was reverse transcribed with random hexamers. It was immunoSEQ multiplex PCR that amplified TCR beta CDR3 across 54 Vbeta and 13 Jbeta. TCRdb analysed the immunoSEQ multiplex PCR reads with MiXCR anew, one entry per CDR3 protein. The sample includes 200,000 to 250,000 distinct CDR3 sequences, 95% of them seen just once. TCR beta sequencing was performed on blood CD8+ and CD4+ T cells. The patients who served as multiple sclerosis controls were treatment-naive and had stable or active relapsing-remitting disease that fulfilled the revised McDonald criteria. Between the trimmed V and J ends, which lost 2 bases and 2 bases, there was a span of 9 bases. The CDR3 has 13 amino acids. CDR1 is GTSNPN, CDR2 SVGIG, per germline (reference sequence).

The clonotype originates from a human donor with multiple sclerosis. The chain couples TRBV30 to TRBJ1-1; no clear D. The sequenced sample consisted of CD4+ T cells from PBMCs. CDR3 coding DNA: TGTGCCTGGAGTCCGGGTCCCAACACTGAAGCTTTCTTT. This codes for CAWSPGPNTEAFF.